The 29 T cell receptor beta chains below come from one sample, sequenced in a study of T cells in Graves' hyperthyroidism and ophthalmopathy. RNA transcripts gave rise to amplified TCR beta CDR3 regions. The TCR CDR3 was amplified in a first-round RT-PCR using the HTBI primer set. TCRdb re-derived calls from the multiplex PCR reads in MiXCR, one entry per CDR3 protein. The profile shows 300,000 to 350,000 distinct CDR3 sequences, approximately 13% of them singletons. The sequenced sample was blood. All receptors derive from a woman in her thirties with Graves' hyperthyroidism.

V gene TRBV14 combines with J gene TRBJ1-1, with D hard to call. The germline V gene has CDR1 SGHDN and CDR2 FVKESK. V shed 1 base and J shed 2 bases, with 8 bases lying between them. This CDR3 contains 14 residues. The chain's CDR3 is CASSQGTDNTEAFF. In DNA form, the CDR3 reads TGTGCCAGCAGCCAAGGGACGGATAACACTGAAGCTTTCTTT.

This clonotype has at least ten counts. The V gene is TRBV11-2, the J gene TRBJ1-5, with D possibly matching TRBD1 (5 bases). With 5 bases removed from V and 7 bases from J, the gap between germline ends came to 12 bases. The CDR3 is 13 residues long. Germline CDR1 SGHAT, CDR2 FQNNGV. DNA for the CDR3: TGTGCCAGCAGCCAGTGGGGGGGGCAGCCCCAGCATTTT. This codes for CASSQWGGQPQHF. Full variable domain (rest looked up from reference TRBV11-2 and TRBJ1-5): EAGVAQSPRYKIIEKRQSVAFWCNPISGHATLYWYQQILGQGPKLLIQFQNNGVVDDSQLPKDRFSAERLKGVDSTLKIQPAKLEDSAVYLCASSQWGGQPQHFGDGTRLSIL.

This clonotype was recorded at least ten times. This chain joins TRBV13 and TRBJ2-7, with D possibly being TRBD2 (5 bases). Trimming took off 8 bases at V and 5 bases at J, with 25 bases between the two ends. The CDR3 totals 16 residues. Per the germline V gene, CDR1 is PRHDT and CDR2 is FYEKMQ (reference sequence). The CDR3 reads CASYSRSAGISNEQYF. The DNA of the CDR3 is TGTGCCAGCTACAGCAGGTCCGCCGGGATTAGTAACGAGCAGTACTTC.

V gene TRBV24-1 combines with J gene TRBJ1-5; no clear D gene. Trimming took 5 bases from V and 2 from J, leaving 12 bases between them. The V gene's germline CDR1 is KGHDR and CDR2 SFDVKD. This CDR3 region has 15 residues. The chain's CDR3 is CATSVAGRGNQPQHF. The CDR3 region has the DNA TGTGCCACCAGTGTCGCTGGGCGGGGCAATCAGCCCCAGCATTTT.

The CDR3 nucleotides read TGTGCCAGCAGCTTAGAGGCTAGCGGTTCTTACAATGAGCAGTTCTTC. Protein sequence: CASSLEASGSYNEQFF. The chain is built from TRBV11-2 and TRBJ2-1; TRBD2 matches 7 bases. CDR1 is SGHAT, CDR2 FQNNGV, per germline. CDR3 length: 16 residues. The V and J ends lost 0 bases and 4 bases, in that order; junction bases with no gene match: 6.

In this sample, this clonotype turned up many times. CDR3 DNA: TGCAGTGCTAGAGCCCAGTCTAACTATGGCTACACCTTC. Translating gives CSARAQSNYGYTF. The V call is TRBV20-1, the J call TRBJ1-2; D not resolved. Germline V CDR1 and CDR2: DFQATT, SNEGSKA (reference sequence). V was shortened by 1 base and J by 0 bases, with 6 bases between the two germline ends. CDR3 length equals 13 residues.

This clonotype was seen at least ten times. V is TRBV10-3 and J is TRBJ1-1; unclear D gene. V was shortened by 3 bases and J by 4 bases, with 6 bases between the two germline ends. Germline V CDR1 and CDR2: ENHRY, SYGVKD. The CDR3 contains 12 residues. CDR3 DNA sequence: TGTGCCATCAGTGACAAGGTCACTGAAGCTTTCTTT. It encodes CAISDKVTEAFF.

The V and J genes are TRBV3-1 and TRBJ2-2, with 7 positions matching TRBD1. The length of the CDR3 is 14 residues. V gave up 10 bases and J gave up 0 bases; unmatched junction bases: 5. Germline CDR1 is LGHDT and CDR2 is YNNKEL (reference sequence). For the CDR3, the DNA is TGTGCCACCCAAGACAGGGCGAACACCGGGGAGCTGTTTTTT. Residues: CATQDRANTGELFF.

This clonotype was seen ten or more times. This sequence joins TRBV2 and TRBJ1-1; D is undetermined. Trimming stripped 4 bases from V and 3 bases from J, with 6 bases between. The CDR3 consists of 12 residues. The germline CDR1 and CDR2 sequences are SNHLY and FYNNEI. Written as DNA, the CDR3 is TGTGCCAGCAGTGGGGCCTACACTGAAGCTTTCTTT. Its translation: CASSGAYTEAFF.

This clonotype was counted many times. The chain uses TRBV6-2 or TRBV6-3 and TRBJ2-7; 10 bases fit TRBD2. V lost 6 bases and J lost 0; bases outside the gene matches: 5. The CDR3 is 15 amino acids. Germline V gene sequence: CDR1 MNHEY, CDR2 SVGEGT. CDR3 sequence reads: CASRSPSGSSYEQYF. The CDR3 nucleotides read TGTGCCAGCAGATCCCCTAGCGGGAGCTCCTACGAGCAGTACTTC.

This sequence joins TRBV12-3 or TRBV12-4 and TRBJ2-3, with 10 positions matching TRBD1. V shed 5 bases, J shed 5 bases, and the junction held 7 bases outside the gene matches. The CDR3 is 15 amino acids. CDR3 in DNA: TGTGCCAGCAGTGGAACCGGGACAGGGGAAGATACGCAGTATTTT. It translates to CASSGTGTGEDTQYF.

This clonotype was observed many times. The chain joins TRBV7-2 to TRBJ2-1; TRBD1 might be the D (5 bases). The V gene lost 4 bases and the J gene lost 2 bases, with 15 bases spanning the gap. Germline lookup yields CDR1 SGHTA and CDR2 FQGNSA. This CDR3 region has 16 residues. The CDR3: CASSSQGPPTYNEQFF. The CDR3 nucleotides are TGTGCCAGCAGCTCCCAGGGTCCCCCGACCTACAATGAGCAGTTCTTC.

This clonotype was observed at least ten times. The chain recombines TRBV11-2 with TRBJ2-1; TRBD2 matches at 9 bases. Germline V gives CDR1 SGHAT, CDR2 FQNNGV. Losses at the gene ends were 1 base for V and 8 bases for J; bases not matched to a gene: 6. CDR3 length equals 15 residues. The CDR3 DNA reads as TGTGCCAGCAGCTTAGTCGCGGGAGGGCCCGATGAGCAGTTCTTC. Its translation: CASSLVAGGPDEQFF.

The chain joins TRBV5-1 to TRBJ2-6; D is perhaps TRBD1 (6 bases). The germline V gene encodes CDR1 SGHRS and CDR2 YFSETQ. This CDR3 is 15 amino acids long. V lost 4 bases and J 6 bases, leaving 14 bases between the germline ends. The CDR3 loop reads CASSPPTGSANVLTF. DNA of the CDR3: TGCGCCAGCAGCCCTCCTACAGGGTCGGCCAACGTCCTGACTTTC.

This rearrangement joins TRBV5-5 to TRBJ2-1; TRBD2 aligns across 14 bases. The germline V gene has CDR1 SGHKS and CDR2 YYEKEE (reference sequence). J was trimmed by 8 bases and V by 4 bases; bases with no gene match: 8. CDR3 length: 16 residues. In DNA form, the CDR3 reads TGTGCCAGCAGCGAGGGGACTAGCGGGAGTTGGGATGAGCAGTTCTTC. This translates into CASSEGTSGSWDEQFF.

This clonotype was seen a handful of times. The chain combines TRBV12-3 or TRBV12-4 with TRBJ2-1; 10 bases are a match to TRBD2. The CDR3 is made up of 14 amino acids. Trimming cost V 5 bases and J 5 bases; bases outside gene matches: 3. The CDR3 nucleotides are TGTGCCAGCAGTAGGACTAGCGGCAACAATGAGCAGTTCTTC. This gives the protein CASSRTSGNNEQFF.

This clonotype was picked up many times. The chain links TRBV2 to TRBJ2-7; D remains ambiguous. The germline V gene has CDR1 SNHLY and CDR2 FYNNEI. V shed 8 bases and J shed 1 base, with 12 bases lying between them. The CDR3 covers 13 residues. This chain's CDR3 is CASRWTDSYEQYF. CDR3 bases: TGTGCCAGCCGCTGGACGGATTCCTACGAGCAGTACTTC. Full variable domain (missing parts from reference TRBV2 and TRBJ2-7): EPEVTQTPSHQVTQMGQEVILRCVPISNHLYFYWYRQILGQKVEFLVSFYNNEISEKSEIFDDQFSVERPDGSNFTLKIRSTKLEDSAMYFCASRWTDSYEQYFGPGTRLTVT.

The table lists this clonotype with many counts. J is TRBJ2-2 and V is TRBV6-7; D is uncertain. TRBV6-7 is assigned to the ORF class and has an uncertain function. V was cut by 1 base and J by 6 bases, with 15 bases left in between. CDR3 length: 16 residues. CDR3 residues: CASSYFEQPSPGELFF. DNA of the CDR3: TGTGCCAGCAGTTACTTTGAGCAGCCCAGCCCCGGGGAGCTGTTTTTT.

The rearrangement joins TRBV24-1 to TRBJ2-1, with D uncertain. The CDR3 runs to 15 residues. Germline V gene lookup returns CDR1 KGHDR and CDR2 SFDVKD. Trimming cost V 2 bases and J 8 bases, with 15 bases left between them. The CDR3 nucleotides read TGTGCCACCAGTGATTCTTATTTGTTGGGGTATGAGCAGTTCTTC. This sequence encodes CATSDSYLLGYEQFF.

This clonotype turned up a few times. The V gene is TRBV5-6, the J gene TRBJ1-5; D is ambiguous. Germline values: CDR1 SGHDT, CDR2 YYEEEE. V dropped 2 bases and J dropped 1 base, with 13 bases sitting between them. The CDR3 is made up of 16 amino acids. DNA for the CDR3: TGTGCCAGCAGCTTTTCGTTCCATGGGAGCAATCAGCCCCAGCATTTT. Translation gives CASSFSFHGSNQPQHF.

This clonotype was detected ten times or more. The CDR3 DNA is TGTGCCTGGACGGGGGGGACAGTTCTTGAGCAGTTCTTC. It encodes CAWTGGTVLEQFF. The chain joins TRBV30 to TRBJ2-1, with D perhaps TRBD2 (8 bases). Germline loops: CDR1 GTSNPN, CDR2 SVGIG (reference sequence). Between the trimmed V and J ends, which lost 4 bases and 9 bases, there was a span of 16 bases. The CDR3 length is 13 residues.

This clonotype was seen ten or more times. This chain links TRBV12-3 or TRBV12-4 with TRBJ2-1; no clear D gene. The ends were cut back, 4 bases at V and 6 bases at J, with 7 bases in the middle. This CDR3 spans 12 amino acids. Here the CDR3 DNA reads TGTGCCAGCAGTTGGGTTAGCAATGAGCAGTTCTTC. Encoded protein: CASSWVSNEQFF.

In its sample, this clonotype was seen a few times. The J gene is TRBJ2-1, the V gene TRBV7-2; D not resolved. CDR1 SGHTA and CDR2 FQGNSA come from the germline V gene. Trimming pared 4 bases from V and 6 bases from J, leaving 7 bases between. CDR3 length: 12 residues. CDR3 coding DNA: TGTGCCAGCAGCTCTTATCGCAATGAGCAGTTCTTC. It specifies CASSSYRNEQFF. Using reference TRBV7-2 and TRBJ2-1 for the parts outside the CDR3, the full variable domain is GAGVSQSPSNKVTEKGKDVELRCDPISGHTALYWYRQSLGQGLEFLIYFQGNSAPDKSGLPSDRFSAERTGGSVSTLTIQRTQQEDSAVYLCASSSYRNEQFFGPGTRLTVL.

Ten or more counts support this clonotype. The chain recombines TRBV2 with TRBJ2-7, with 10 nucleotides matching TRBD1. Trimming cost V 8 bases and J 5 bases; bases outside gene matches: 15. Germline assignment: CDR1 SNHLY and CDR2 FYNNEI. This CDR3 spans 16 amino acids. This CDR3 reads CASVRPGDRGGNEQYF. The DNA of the CDR3 is TGTGCCAGCGTCCGACCCGGGGACAGGGGAGGGAACGAGCAGTACTTC.

The gene calls are TRBV6-1 and TRBJ1-2; D not certain. The germline V gene encodes CDR1 MNHNS and CDR2 SASEGT. V was trimmed by 5 bases and J by 4 bases, leaving 8 bases between them. This CDR3 has 12 residues. The CDR3 reads CASSSRTYGYTF. The CDR3, as DNA: TGTGCCAGCAGTTCGCGTACCTATGGCTACACCTTC.

This clonotype was seen more than once but under ten times. The V call is TRBV15, the J call TRBJ1-3; D remains unclear. The CDR3 consists of 15 residues. V was clipped by 3 bases and J by 3 bases, with 12 bases between them. The germline V gene encodes CDR1 LNHNV and CDR2 YYDKDF (reference sequence). The CDR3 is CATSSRGVGGNTIYF. The CDR3 bases are TGTGCCACCAGCAGCCGAGGAGTGGGTGGAAACACCATATATTTT.

The table lists this clonotype with a few counts. This chain links TRBV5-1 with TRBJ1-2; TRBD1 aligns across 9 bases. Germline V gene data show CDR1 as SGHRS and CDR2 as YFSETQ. The CDR3 covers 15 residues. The V segment lost 1 base and the J segment 2 bases; nucleotides outside the gene matches: 3. The CDR3 region has the DNA TGCGCCAGCAGCTTGAGGACAGGGGACAACTATGGCTACACCTTC. This gives the protein CASSLRTGDNYGYTF.

CDR3: CASSLSCYHILDNEQFF. The CDR3 DNA reads TGTGCCAGCAGCTTATCCTGTTATCACATATTAGACAATGAGCAGTTCTTC. The V gene is TRBV7-3, the J gene TRBJ2-1; D gene uncertain. From germline, CDR1 is SGHTA and CDR2 FQGTGA. Trimming stripped 2 bases from V and 5 bases from J, with 19 bases between. The CDR3 totals 17 residues.

This chain joins TRBV3-1 and TRBJ2-6; weak D call: TRBD1 (7 bases). The CDR3 has 16 amino acids. Germline CDR1 reads LGHDT; CDR2 reads YNNKEL (reference sequence). Trimming shortened V by 1 base and J by 2 bases, and 9 bases separated the two germline ends. The CDR3 sequence is CASSQGGTAGANVLTF. CDR3 coding DNA: TGTGCCAGCAGCCAAGGCGGGACAGCTGGGGCCAACGTCCTGACTTTC.